This T cell receptor (beta chain) was captured by sequencing in a study of cytomegalovirus exposure and HLA in healthy donors (dated by TCRdb to about 2017). Concerning the study at large: An earlier analysis of some 600 of the donors reported approximately 280 Gb of sequence data and roughly 120 million unique TCR beta sequences obtained from about 179 million T cells. About 280 gigabases of sequencing data and around 85 million unique TCR sequences made up an early release that covered around 640 HLA-typed donors. Among the roughly 400 genotyped donors, approximately 81% belonged to the genetic ancestry cluster associated with self-reported Caucasian donors. The aim of the study was to test whether cataloging public T cell receptors could identify signatures of past pathogen exposure. The study used immunosequencing to profile the T cell repertoires of approximately 640 subjects and linked those repertoires to cytomegalovirus serostatus. In addition to the first cohort of approximately 670 subjects, a separate validation cohort of approximately 130 different subjects was used. The study combined high-throughput TCR immunosequencing, statistical association of individual TCRs with disease status, and machine learning to predict cytomegalovirus infection status. To study patterns of TCR occurrence, a later analysis re-analyzed previously published TCR beta repertoires from 650 to 750 donors and added high-resolution HLA genotyping. Rather than drawing on any new phenotypic data, the later analysis identified candidate immune exposures from TCR beta sequences and the way those sequences occurred across donors. An earlier analysis of 500 to 750 of the donors applied high-throughput TCR beta sequencing to assess whether each TCR beta V gene segment acted as functional or pseudogenic. Donor age, sex, ethnicity and CMV serostatus were collected together with the repertoire data. A later genetic analysis used genome-wide SNP genotypes for 398 of the 666 donors, treating that subset as a discovery cohort. All discovery cohort repertoires had been generated on a single sequencing platform. Both class I and class II loci were covered by HLA typing, at four-digit resolution. Typing coverage varied by locus: roughly 629-640 donors for A, B, C, DRB1 and DQB1; approximately 560 for DQA1; over 600 for DPA1; approximately 490 for DPB1. A handful of DR-DQ haplotypes were handled as single units for association and clustering because linkage in the cohort was strong. Among 350 to 400 genotyped donors of the cohort, an average of approximately 240,000 unique TCR beta nucleotide sequences were sequenced per donor, roughly 20% of them non-productive.

Comments on this clone: Its antigen is unknown. Within one base of it there is no much larger clone, and no base qualities were kept.

Including the terminal cysteine and phenylalanine, the CDR3 comprises 13 residues. Kept here is only the CDR3 DNA, which spans 39 bases and is read in frame from base 1. From the germline V gene, CDR1 is MNHNS and CDR2 is SASEGT. V loses 0 bases of germline sequence and J loses 6 bases, and the interval between the two ends is 8 bases. The library was built by means of the immunoSEQ multiplex PCR assay. For the multiplex PCR, a mixture combining 60 forward primers for TCR Vbeta segments and 13 reverse primers for TCR Jbeta segments was used. The CDR3 region of rearranged TCR beta genes was amplified from genomic DNA by a multiplex PCR assay. The amplified TCR beta libraries were sequenced on the Illumina HiSeq System as 87-base-pair reads. The original methods were these. Across the 600 to 700 repertoires, a later analysis counted tens of millions of unique TCR beta chains, around 10 million of which were shared by at least two donors. A nearest-neighbor algorithm error-corrected the raw reads and collapsed the reads into unique sequences, merging closely related sequences to remove PCR and sequencing errors. CDR3 sequences were aligned to IMGT reference sequences to assign V, D and J gene segments. For a sequence to be retained, at least a six-nucleotide match to both a V gene segment and a J gene segment was required. Rearrangements were called productive when the CDR3 lacked stop codons and stayed in frame with V and J; all others were non-productive. Following IMGT convention, CDR3 was defined as the stretch from the second conserved V-encoded cysteine up to the conserved J-encoded phenylalanine. Sequences without an unambiguous match to a single V gene segment were excluded from the earlier analysis of 587 of the donors. An earlier analysis of almost 600 of the donors classified V segments as functional when productive rearrangements were above 56.7% and as segregating when the standard deviation between donors was above 5%. A statistical classification framework was built for diagnosing cytomegalovirus status from the catalog of TCR beta chain sequences. V and J gene assignment, in a later analysis, came from comparing TCR nucleotide sequences with IMGT/GENE-DB human TR gene sequences. A later analysis assigned CDR3 sequences and most-parsimonious VDJ recombination scenarios with the TCRdist pipeline. A later analysis defined each TCR beta chain by its CDR3 amino acid sequence plus V-gene family, and excluded reads lacking a unique V-gene family. To address suspected cross-contamination and a sequencing artifact, a later analysis removed 450 to 700 highly shared, low-generation-probability nucleotide sequences. A later analysis calculated a clonal expansion index for each public chain from normalized within-repertoire ranks of inferred template counts. Generation probabilities in a later analysis came from a VDJ recombination model fitted to out-of-frame rearrangements, and those results were checked against IGoR. In a later analysis, TCR-TCR, TCR-HLA and TCR-CMV co-occurrence was scored with hypergeometric tests, and a repertoire-size bias correction was applied to TCR pairs. In a later analysis, false discovery rates were estimated by permuting HLA or CMV assignments 20 times. In a later analysis, co-occurring TCRs were grouped using DBSCAN, and TCRdist sequence similarity was added for clustering within HLA-allele-positive subsets. For co-occurrence clustering, repertoires with fewer than 30,000 or more than 120,000 public chains were excluded, along with a handful of repertoires with anomalous nucleotide sharing. Drawn from immuneACCESS, this table holds only the in-frame rearrangements with V and J called that TCRdb kept. Clones are partly lost; checked studies trace under half to an unresolved V gene and leave the rest unexplained. The V and J calls and clone size were taken over from that table, and D and trimming were inferred from the DNA. A total of about 130,000 clones appear in this sample, almost 80% of them only once. The ten top clones hold 1.5% of the sample.

The cohort comprised some 730 healthy bone marrow donors. At the time of sampling, all cohort members were nominally healthy, though unrecorded immune exposures were likely present. The donor tested CMV seronegative, placing the donor among the 300 to 450 seronegative members of the cohort. A peripheral blood sample was collected from each donor, and TCR beta sequencing was performed on peripheral blood mononuclear cells. Genomic DNA was extracted from the blood cell samples with the Qiagen DNeasy Blood Extraction Kit. Paper-wide results and their limitations: The authors suggested that the approach could potentially be extended to other disease states and immunological phenotypes. The only immune exposure information available for the cohort was CMV serostatus. The earlier analysis of some 540 of the donors excluded seventeen rarely observed V segments, including chromosome 9 orphons, because counts were too low. In a later analysis, HLA-associated TCR beta chains showed more clonal expansion and lower generation probabilities than non-associated chains that were equally common. Most TCR sequences were observed very rarely across donors, whereas some public TCRs were present in many individuals. In an earlier analysis of roughly 500 of the donors, most TCR beta V segments appeared in productive rearrangements about 87% or about 30% of the time, broadly matching IMGT annotations. A later analysis found that most CMV-associated TCR beta chains appeared HLA-restricted, with HLA associations seemingly driven largely by CMV exposure. Linkage disequilibrium might explain the correlated functional status among segregating V segments, but an unknown experimental factor could not be ruled out. Because HLA typing was missing for some donors at each locus, association tests included only the typed subset. The study listed 150 to 200 TCR beta chains as associated with cytomegalovirus. A cluster of highly shared sequence variants was judged likely to represent a technical artifact of the sequencing pipeline. In a later analysis, several top co-occurrence clusters were reported to appear linked to parvovirus B19, influenza, CMV and Epstein-Barr virus. According to a later genetic analysis, donors in an Asian-associated ancestry cluster had fewer N-insertions in productive TCRs than the approximately 700-donor mean. Specific HLA alleles were associated with more than 15,000 TCR beta sequences at a false discovery rate of 0.05 in a later analysis. This cohort had only TCR beta chains sequenced, and the lack of alpha or paired-chain data limited which features could be detected. Some IMGT-functional V segments, including TRBV6-2 and TRBV6-3, could not be told apart with the 87-base-pair reads, so those segments were excluded. In a later genetic analysis, a missense DCLRE1C variant was associated with V-gene and J-gene trimming of TCR beta chains, and the association was replicated in an independent cohort. Assigning TCR associations to individual alleles was difficult when HLA alleles, especially DR and DQ, strongly co-occurred. A few of the identified cytomegalovirus-associated TCR beta chains were confirmed in vitro to be specific for cytomegalovirus antigens. A further reported finding was that TCR beta sequences accurately predicted the HLA-A and HLA-B alleles for most subjects in the first cohort. The classifier was reported to diagnose cytomegalovirus status with high specificity and sensitivity in both the original cohort and the validation cohort. In a later analysis, TCR association rates were found to vary across HLA loci, with the most associated TCRs seen for DRB1 alleles and the fewest for HLA-C alleles. Presence/absence analyses assumed roughly uniform sequencing depth across donors, an assumption that may not hold.

The sequenced sample was PBMCs. The chain employs TRBV6-1 and TRBJ1-2; the D gene is perhaps TRBD1, on 5 matching bases. The receptor comes from a female donor in good health and CMV-seronegative. In nucleotides, the sequence is TGTGCCAGCAGTGAAGCGACAGCCGATGGCTACACCTTC. Protein translation: CASSEATADGYTF.